This is a list of T cell receptor beta chains from one sample in a study of post-analysis software for immune sequencing data. TCRdb re-derived calls from the PCR reads in MiXCR, one entry per CDR3 protein. The table records over 700,000 distinct CDR3 sequences, 25% to 30% of them present only once. Sample: blood. These receptors all come from a girl aged 5 to 17 with multiple sclerosis. Each CDR3 is given without its conserved first and last residue. The order of the fields is clone size, V gene, J gene, CDR3 protein. The size field is filled for only some rows; it gives once, few, many or a size class.

few	TRBV5-6	TRBJ2-6	ASSWAGPGANVLT
NA	TRBV3-1	TRBJ1-2	ASSQIPVDGYT
NA	TRBV20-1	TRBJ2-7	SARDSRRSSYEQY
once	TRBV28	NA	ASRTRDWSYEQY
once	TRBV5-1	NA	ASSLARLAGGYYNEQY
few	TRBV20-1	TRBJ1-2	SAQGRDYGYT
few	TRBV5-1	TRBJ1-2	ASSLSPDANYGYT
NA	TRBV6-5	TRBJ2-2	ASSYSRGPTGELF
many	TRBV11-2	TRBJ2-7	ASSSRGDVSYEQY
NA	TRBV6-2/TRBV6-3	NA	ASSSSLAGDNEQY
few	TRBV7-2	TRBJ2-7	ASSLGLGKEREQY
many	TRBV5-1	TRBJ2-1	ASSLGLVAGSYNEQF
few	TRBV4-3	TRBJ2-1	ASSQEEGEGYNEQF
few	TRBV27	TRBJ1-4	ASSLSGLGATNEKLF
few	TRBV20-1	TRBJ1-4	SAGTVYEKLF
NA	TRBV10-3	TRBJ1-1	AISGEGLNTEAF